This T cell receptor (beta chain) was sequenced for a study of blood T cells in healthy people across ages. Notes on the study in general: Older age coincided with a roughly linear decline in TCR beta diversity per million T cells. A conclusive naive versus antigen-experienced comparison was prevented by the unsorted PBMCs. Higher diversity and more naive CD4+ cells were features of long-lived donors, compared to aged donors. Any changes in expanded clonotypes were possibly confounded, as donor CMV status remained unknown.

A sample-barcoded 5' primer and a J-beta primer mix were used in a second PCR of roughly 7 to 12 cycles. TCRdb re-derived calls from the 5' RACE reads in MiXCR, one entry per CDR3 protein. This table holds a few hundred thousand distinct CDR3 sequences, 27% found once. Worth noting for this clonotype: The antigen is undetermined.

Germline V lookup: CDR1 LGHNT, CDR2 FRNRAP. V was clipped by 5 bases and J by 7 bases, with 8 bases between them. There are 11 residues in the CDR3. The chain couples TRBV12-5 to TRBJ2-5; D not certain. The sequence came from an older woman in good health. The sample taken for sequencing was blood. CDR3 nucleotides: TGTGCTAGTGGTGTCGGGTCGACCCAGTACTTC. Translation: CASGVGSTQYF. The complete variable domain, with remaining parts taken from reference TRBV12-5 and TRBJ2-5, reads DARVTQTPRHKVTEMGQEVTMRCQPILGHNTVFWYRQTMMQGLELLAYFRNRAPLDDSGMPKDRFSAEMPDATLATLKIQPSEPRDSAVYFCASGVGSTQYFGPGTRLLVL.